Listed here are 26 T cell receptor beta chains from one sample, sequenced in a study of blood T cell repertoires in COVID-19. Profiling relied on immunoSEQ multiplex PCR, and the TCRdb table lists in-frame clones only, not all of them. The sample has over 200,000 clones, 75% to 85% seen once; the top ten hold roughly 1.3%. Sequencing was carried out using peripheral blood. Every receptor here comes from a woman aged 25 to 39 with COVID-19, enrolled during active disease.

The chain joins TRBV7-9 to TRBJ2-1; possible D gene TRBD2, 6 bases. Per germline, CDR1 SEHNR and CDR2 FQNEAQ (reference sequence). Trimming took off 5 bases at V and 0 bases at J, with 11 bases between the two ends. The CDR3 is 15 residues long. Written as DNA, the CDR3 is TGTGCCAGCAGCAAAGACGGGGGCTCCTACAATGAGCAGTTCTTC. Amino acids: CASSKDGGSYNEQFF.

This rearrangement joins TRBV15 to TRBJ2-7; a possible D gene is TRBD1 (6 bases). Germline CDR1 and CDR2: LNHNV and YYDKDF (reference sequence). The CDR3 extends over 15 amino acids. Trimming removed 1 base at V and 2 bases at J, with 12 bases between. The CDR3 DNA reads as TGTGCCACCAGCAGAGGAGGACAGCGAACCTACGAGCAGTACTTC. Translated: CATSRGGQRTYEQYF.

This clone was seen a single time. The chain joins TRBV7-9 to TRBJ2-1; 13 bases are a match to TRBD2. CDR3 length equals 15 residues. V lost 8 bases and J lost 6; bases outside the gene matches: 7. Germline V gene sequence: CDR1 SEHNR, CDR2 FQNEAQ (reference sequence). The CDR3 reads CASGGLAGFGNEQFF. CDR3 nucleotide sequence: TGTGCCAGCGGGGGACTAGCGGGGTTTGGCAATGAGCAGTTCTTC.

The V gene is TRBV5-1, the J gene TRBJ1-6; 8 nucleotides agree with TRBD1. CDR1 and CDR2 from the germline V gene are SGHRS and YFSETQ. The trim removed 2 bases at V and 10 bases at J, leaving 5 bases unmatched. This CDR3 is built from 14 residues. CDR3 residues: CASSFSTGESPLHF. DNA for the CDR3: TGCGCCAGCAGCTTTTCGACAGGGGAATCACCCCTCCACTTT.

The chain uses TRBV10-3 and TRBJ1-1; 7 nucleotides line up with TRBD1. The J segment lost 2 bases and the V segment lost 3 bases, leaving 9 bases of the junction unmatched. Germline-derived CDR1 and CDR2 are ENHRY and SYGVKD. CDR3 length: 16 amino acids. The CDR3 DNA reads as TGTGCCATCAGTGAAAGGAGAGGGGGCATCAACACTGAAGCTTTCTTT. Its translation: CAISERRGGINTEAFF.

The sample holds many counts of this clone. The chain joins TRBV19 to TRBJ2-7; maybe TRBD2 (5 bases). The CDR3 is 13 residues long. With 2 bases removed from V and 1 base from J, the gap between germline ends came to 6 bases. CDR1 LNHDA and CDR2 SQIVND come from the germline V gene (reference sequence). CDR3 protein: CASSIQRSYEQYF. In nucleotides, the CDR3 is TGTGCCAGTAGTATACAGCGGTCCTACGAGCAGTACTTC.

J is TRBJ2-5 and V is TRBV4-2; weak D call: TRBD2 (6 bases). The CDR3 runs to 15 residues. Trimming took 4 bases from V and 1 from J, leaving 13 bases between them. The germline gives CDR1 LGHNA, CDR2 YNFKEQ. The CDR3 coding sequence is TGTGCCAGCAGCCTCCTGGGGGACTTCCAAGAGACCCAGTACTTC. Protein sequence: CASSLLGDFQETQYF.

The J gene is TRBJ1-5, the V gene TRBV4-3; a possible D gene is TRBD1 (5 bases). Trimming left V 0 bases short and J 5 bases short, with 11 bases between. The CDR3 totals 15 residues. Germline V gene lookup returns CDR1 LGHNA and CDR2 YSLEER. Written as DNA, the CDR3 is TGCGCCAGCAGCCAAGAAGCCAGGGCGTATCAGCCCCAGCATTTT. Protein sequence: CASSQEARAYQPQHF.

The chain joins TRBV7-3 to TRBJ2-1; TRBD1 matches 9 bases. The CDR3 length is 13 residues. The junction had 3 bases not matched to a gene; V was cut back by 5 bases and J by 7 bases. Germline assignment: CDR1 SGHTA and CDR2 FQGTGA. The CDR3 coding sequence is TGTGCCAGCAGCACGGGACAGGGAAATGAGCAGTTCTTC. Translating it yields CASSTGQGNEQFF.

The chain carries TRBV6-5 and TRBJ1-1; TRBD1 matches 8 bases. The CDR3 length is 15 residues. V dropped 5 bases and J dropped 6; count of bases not matched to a gene: 11. The germline V gene encodes CDR1 MNHEY and CDR2 SVGAGI. In DNA, the CDR3 is TGTGCCAGCAGTCCAGGGGGCGCGGATATGGCTGAAGCTTTCTTT. It is translated as CASSPGGADMAEAFF.

Written as DNA, the CDR3 is TGTGCCACCAGCAGAGTTACTAGCGGACACAATGAGCAGTTCTTC. Amino acids: CATSRVTSGHNEQFF. The chain uses TRBV15 and TRBJ2-1; 8 nucleotides align to TRBD2. The germline gives CDR1 LNHNV, CDR2 YYDKDF (reference sequence). The CDR3 has 15 amino acids. V shed 1 base and J 5 bases; nucleotides not matched to a gene: 4.

The chain is built from TRBV7-9 and TRBJ2-5; 9 bases match TRBD1. The germline V gene encodes CDR1 SEHNR and CDR2 FQNEAQ (reference sequence). There are 16 residues in the CDR3. Losses at the gene ends were 1 base for V and 2 bases for J; bases not matched to a gene: 5. The CDR3 reads CASSLGQGGFQETQYF. DNA for the CDR3: TGTGCCAGCAGCTTAGGACAGGGGGGGTTTCAAGAGACCCAGTACTTC.

The V and J genes are TRBV6-5 and TRBJ2-7, with no clear D. This CDR3 is built from 14 residues. V shed 0 bases and J shed 0 bases, with 6 bases lying between them. Germline-derived CDR1 and CDR2 are MNHEY and SVGAGI. The CDR3 coding sequence is TGTGCCAGCAGTTACTCTGACTCCTCCTACGAGCAGTACTTC. It encodes CASSYSDSSYEQYF.

The genes are TRBV11-2 and TRBJ2-2; 8 nucleotides align to TRBD2. This CDR3 comprises 15 residues. Germline CDR1 and CDR2: SGHAT and FQNNGV. V was pared by 4 bases and J by 5 bases, with 6 bases of the junction left unmatched. This chain's CDR3 is CASSYDGRGTGELFF. CDR3 DNA sequence: TGTGCCAGCAGCTATGACGGGAGGGGTACCGGGGAGCTGTTTTTT.

This chain joins TRBV18 and TRBJ1-1; 10 bases fit TRBD1. The CDR3 is 14 residues long. V dropped 2 bases and J dropped 4; count of bases not matched to a gene: 1. In germline, CDR1 is KGHSH, CDR2 LQKENI. The CDR3 loop reads CASSPGTGVTEAFF. The CDR3 DNA sequence: TGTGCCAGCTCACCAGGGACAGGGGTCACTGAAGCTTTCTTT.

V usage is TRBV12-3 or TRBV12-4 and J usage is TRBJ1-2; 9 bases agree with TRBD1. This CDR3 has 13 amino acids. Trimming removed 6 bases from V and 8 bases from J; junction bases left unmatched: 7. The CDR3 here is CASRVQGARGYTF. CDR3 nucleotides: TGTGCCAGCAGGGTACAGGGGGCACGGGGCTACACCTTC.

This clone was observed once. In the same sample, other DNA sequences code for this CDR3. This chain joins TRBV24-1 and TRBJ2-3, with D uncertain. Germline assignment: CDR1 KGHDR and CDR2 SFDVKD. Trimming removed 4 bases at V and 1 base at J, with 5 bases between. The CDR3 is made up of 13 amino acids. CDR3 region: CATSDLRTDTQYF. CDR3 coding DNA: TGTGCCACCAGTGACCTACGCACAGATACGCAGTATTTT.

The rearrangement links TRBV30 to TRBJ2-7, with a tentative D call TRBD1 (6 bases). Trimming took off 0 bases at V and 12 bases at J, with 12 bases between the two ends. The germline CDR1 and CDR2 sequences are GTSNPN and SVGIG (reference sequence). This CDR3 comprises 11 residues. The CDR3 DNA sequence: TGTGCCTGGAGTGTACTTACAGGGTTGTACTTC. As protein: CAWSVLTGLYF.

The rearrangement links TRBV5-6 to TRBJ2-7; TRBD1 matches at 11 bases. V trimming: 3 bases; J trimming: 7 bases; junction bases outside the gene matches: 12. Germline V gives CDR1 SGHDT, CDR2 YYEEEE. The CDR3 runs 16 residues. In nucleotides, the CDR3 is TGTGCCAGCAGCTGGCGGACAGGGGGCTGGGCGTCGGAGCAGTACTTC. This sequence encodes CASSWRTGGWASEQYF.

The chain recombines TRBV7-6 with TRBJ1-4; 7 positions match TRBD1. This CDR3 spans 16 amino acids. Germline assignment: CDR1 SGHVS and CDR2 FNYEAQ. J gave up 0 bases and V 5 bases, and 6 bases lay outside the gene matches. The CDR3 here is CASSLEGATTNEKLFF. The CDR3, as DNA: TGTGCCAGCAGCCTAGAGGGGGCTACAACTAATGAAAAACTGTTTTTT.

The chain is built from TRBV4-1 and TRBJ1-6; 11 bases align to TRBD1. J lost 7 bases, V lost 3 bases, and 8 bases had no gene match. CDR1 is MGHRA and CDR2 is YSYEKL in the germline V gene. CDR3 size: 17 residues. CDR3: CASSQDRGLSSNSPLHF. CDR3 coding DNA: TGCGCCAGCAGCCAGGACAGGGGGCTCTCTTCGAATTCACCCCTCCACTTT.

V usage is TRBV27 and J usage is TRBJ2-3; 7 bases map to TRBD2. Trimming at V came to 0 bases and at J to 5 bases, leaving 5 bases not matched to a gene. Germline CDR1 is MNHEY and CDR2 is SMNVEV (reference sequence). CDR3 length: 15 residues. This chain's CDR3 is CASSLSPSGRDTQYF. CDR3 DNA: TGTGCCAGCAGTTTATCTCCTAGCGGAAGAGATACGCAGTATTTT.

The CDR3 loop is CATSRDRDFSYEQYF. As DNA, the CDR3 is TGTGCCACCAGCAGAGATCGGGACTTCTCCTACGAGCAGTACTTC. This rearrangement joins TRBV15 to TRBJ2-7; weak D call: TRBD2 (6 bases). Germline lookup yields CDR1 LNHNV and CDR2 YYDKDF (reference sequence). The length of the CDR3 is 15 residues. Trimming shortened V by 0 bases and J by 0 bases, and 9 bases separated the two germline ends.

This chain joins TRBV19 and TRBJ2-1; 15 nucleotides match TRBD2. J was trimmed by 5 bases and V by 6 bases; bases with no gene match: 11. Germline V gives CDR1 LNHDA, CDR2 SQIVND (reference sequence). The CDR3 runs to 18 residues. CDR3 region: CASRSHGLAGGRDNEQFF. CDR3 sequence (DNA): TGTGCCAGTAGATCACACGGACTAGCGGGAGGGAGAGACAATGAGCAGTTCTTC.

The V and J genes are TRBV6-4 and TRBJ1-5; 8 bases align to TRBD1. The V gene end was trimmed by 5 bases and the J gene end by 2 bases; junction bases not matched to a gene: 2. This CDR3 contains 14 residues. The germline CDR1 and CDR2 sequences are MRHNA and SNTAGT. CDR3 DNA sequence: TGTGCCAGCAGTCCGACAGGGGGCAATCAGCCCCAGCATTTT. It yields the protein CASSPTGGNQPQHF.

The sample holds many counts of this clone. V is TRBV10-3 and J is TRBJ2-7; TRBD1 agrees at 9 bases. The CDR3 sequence is 13 residues long. Trimming at V came to 6 bases and at J to 6 bases, leaving 6 bases not matched to a gene. The germline V gene has CDR1 ENHRY and CDR2 SYGVKD. The CDR3 DNA is TGTGCCATCAGCCGGGACAGGGCAATCGAGCAGTACTTC. Translation: CAISRDRAIEQYF.